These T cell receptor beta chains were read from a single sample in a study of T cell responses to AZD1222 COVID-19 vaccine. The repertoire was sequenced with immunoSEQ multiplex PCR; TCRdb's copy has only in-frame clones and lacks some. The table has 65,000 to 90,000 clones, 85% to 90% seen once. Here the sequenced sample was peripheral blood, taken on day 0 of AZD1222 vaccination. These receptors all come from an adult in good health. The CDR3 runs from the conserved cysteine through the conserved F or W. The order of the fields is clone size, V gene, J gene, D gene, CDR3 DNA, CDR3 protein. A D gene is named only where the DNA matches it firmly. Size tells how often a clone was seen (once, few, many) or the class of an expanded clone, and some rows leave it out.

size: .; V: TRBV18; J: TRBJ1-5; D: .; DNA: TGTGCCAGCTCACCTTCGGCAGGCGCCGTGCAGCCCCAGCATTTT; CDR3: CASSPSAGAVQPQHF
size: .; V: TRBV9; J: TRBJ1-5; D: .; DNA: TGTGCCAGCGGCCCAGGGTCGGGTCAGCCCCAGCATTTT; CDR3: CASGPGSGQPQHF
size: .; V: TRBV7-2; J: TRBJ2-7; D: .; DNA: TGTGCCAGCAGCTTAGGTCCTTCAGCCTACGAGCAGTACTTC; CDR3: CASSLGPSAYEQYF
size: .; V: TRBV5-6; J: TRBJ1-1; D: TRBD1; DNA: TGTGCCAGCACCCGAGCGGACAGGGACACTGAAGCTTTCTTT; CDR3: CASTRADRDTEAFF
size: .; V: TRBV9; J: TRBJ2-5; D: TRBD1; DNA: TGTGCCAGCAGCCGGACAGGGCTCCAAGAGACCCAGTACTTC; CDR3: CASSRTGLQETQYF
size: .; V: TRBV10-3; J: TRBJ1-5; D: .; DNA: TGTGCCATCAGTGATAATCCGGACAGAGGGCAGCCCCAGCATTTT; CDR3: CAISDNPDRGQPQHF
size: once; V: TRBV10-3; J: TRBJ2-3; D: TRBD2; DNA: TGTGCCATCAGTGAGTCTGCTAGCGGGGGGCTAAGCACAGATACGCAGTATTTT; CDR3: CAISESASGGLSTDTQYF
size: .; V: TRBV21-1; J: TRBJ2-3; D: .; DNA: TGTGCCAGCAGCAAACACCGACTTTTTTCCGGTCAACCCTGGAGCACAGATACGCAGTATTTT; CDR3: CASSKHRLFSGQPWSTDTQYF
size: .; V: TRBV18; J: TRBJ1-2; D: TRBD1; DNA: TGTGCCAGCTCACCTAGCCGGGGCGGACAGGGCCTTAACTATGGCTACACCTTC; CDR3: CASSPSRGGQGLNYGYTF
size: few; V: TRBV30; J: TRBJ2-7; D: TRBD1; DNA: TGTGCCTGGAGCAGACAGGGGGCACTCCAAGGCGAGCAGTACTTC; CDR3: CAWSRQGALQGEQYF
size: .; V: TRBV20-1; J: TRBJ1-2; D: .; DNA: TGCAGTGCTAGTCCGGTAACCGGTGGCTACACCTTC; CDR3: CSASPVTGGYTF
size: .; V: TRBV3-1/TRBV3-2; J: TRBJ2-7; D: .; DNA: TGTGCCAGCAGCCAAGGACAGGCCCCCTACGAGCAGTACTTC; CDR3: CASSQGQAPYEQYF
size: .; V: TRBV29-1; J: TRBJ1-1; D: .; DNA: TGCAGCGTTGAAGAGAGGAACACTGAAGCTTTCTTT; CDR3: CSVEERNTEAFF
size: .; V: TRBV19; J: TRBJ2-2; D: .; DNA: TGTGCCAGTAGTATATGGCAGGGTAACACCGGGGAGCTGTTTTTT; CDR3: CASSIWQGNTGELFF
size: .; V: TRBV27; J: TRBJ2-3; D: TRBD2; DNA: TGTGCCAGCAGTTTATTGGGACTAGCTTCAGTAACAGATACGCAGTATTTT; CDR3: CASSLLGLASVTDTQYF
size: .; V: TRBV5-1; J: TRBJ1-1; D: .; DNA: TGCGCCAGCAGCTTCGGGTCGGGTGCAACCACTGAAGCTTTCTTT; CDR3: CASSFGSGATTEAFF
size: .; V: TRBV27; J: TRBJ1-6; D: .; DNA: TGTGCCAGCAGTTCAGCAGGACCTAATTCACCCCTCCACTTT; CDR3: CASSSAGPNSPLHF
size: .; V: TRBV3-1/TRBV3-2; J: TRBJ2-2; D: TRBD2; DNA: TGTGCCAGCAGCCCTCGGACTAGCGGGAGAGTTCCCGGGGAGCTGTTTTTT; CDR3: CASSPRTSGRVPGELFF
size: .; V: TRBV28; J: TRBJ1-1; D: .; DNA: TGTGCCAGCAGGGTACCGGGGGATACTGAAGCTTTCTTT; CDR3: CASRVPGDTEAFF
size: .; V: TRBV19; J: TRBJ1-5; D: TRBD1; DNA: TGTGCCAGTAACAGGCAGGGGGGTAATCAGCCCCAGCATTTT; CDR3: CASNRQGGNQPQHF
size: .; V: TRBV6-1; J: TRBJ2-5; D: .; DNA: TGTGCCAGCAGTGAAAGCAGGAGAGAGACCCAGTACTTC; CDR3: CASSESRRETQYF
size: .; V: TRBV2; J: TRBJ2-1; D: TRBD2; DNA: TGTGCCAGCAGTGTAACTAGCGGGGGGAACCATGAGCAGTTCTTC; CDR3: CASSVTSGGNHEQFF
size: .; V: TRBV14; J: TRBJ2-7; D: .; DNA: TGTGCCAGCAGCCCTACTCTTAGGCAGGGTTACGAGCAGTACTTC; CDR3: CASSPTLRQGYEQYF
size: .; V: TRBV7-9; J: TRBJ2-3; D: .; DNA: TGTGCCAGCAGCTCCCAGGGGATAGCAGATACGCAGTATTTT; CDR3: CASSSQGIADTQYF
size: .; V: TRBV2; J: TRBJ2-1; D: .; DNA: TGTGCCAGCACCCTGGACAGTTACAATGAGCAGTTCTTC; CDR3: CASTLDSYNEQFF
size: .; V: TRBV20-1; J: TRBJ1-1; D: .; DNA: TGCAGTGTTAGTCGGGGGCTGAGTACTGAAGCTTTCTTT; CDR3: CSVSRGLSTEAFF
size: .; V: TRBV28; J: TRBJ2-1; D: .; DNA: TGTGCCAGCACTCGGTACGGGGTTTACAATGAGCAGTTCTTC; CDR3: CASTRYGVYNEQFF
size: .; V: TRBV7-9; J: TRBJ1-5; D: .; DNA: TGTGCCAGCAGCTCAGACGGCAGTCAGCCCCAGCATTTT; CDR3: CASSSDGSQPQHF
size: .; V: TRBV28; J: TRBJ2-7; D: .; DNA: TGTGCCAGCAGTTTATCTACGACTTCGACAGGTCTCTACGAGCAGTACTTC; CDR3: CASSLSTTSTGLYEQYF
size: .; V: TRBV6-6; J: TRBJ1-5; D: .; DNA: TGTGCCAGCAGTTCAATGGAGCCCCAGCATTTT; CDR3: CASSSMEPQHF
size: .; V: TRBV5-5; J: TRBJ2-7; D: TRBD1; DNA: TGTGCCAGCAGCTCTGGACAGGTTAGCTCCTACGAGCAGTACTTC; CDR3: CASSSGQVSSYEQYF
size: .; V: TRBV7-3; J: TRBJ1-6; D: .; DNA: TGTGCCAGCAGCTTAACGGCAGGGAGCGATTCACCCCTCCACTTT; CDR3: CASSLTAGSDSPLHF
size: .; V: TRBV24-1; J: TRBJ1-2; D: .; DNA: TGTGCCACCAGTGATTCTGGGAACTATGGCTACACCTTC; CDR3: CATSDSGNYGYTF
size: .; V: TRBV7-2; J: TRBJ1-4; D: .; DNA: TGTGCCAGCAGCTTAGTGGGGGCGTGGAATAATGAAAAACTGTTTTTT; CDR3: CASSLVGAWNNEKLFF
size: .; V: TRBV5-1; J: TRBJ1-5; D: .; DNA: TGCGCCAGCAGCTTGGAAGGGGGACGGAGCAATCAGCCCCAGCATTTT; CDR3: CASSLEGGRSNQPQHF
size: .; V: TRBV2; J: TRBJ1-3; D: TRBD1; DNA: TGTGCCAGCAGTAAGGGACAGGGGGTTACCATATATTTT; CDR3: CASSKGQGVTIYF
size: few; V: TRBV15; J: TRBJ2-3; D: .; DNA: TGTGCCACCAGCAGAAGGACAGCAGATACGCAGTATTTT; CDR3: CATSRRTADTQYF
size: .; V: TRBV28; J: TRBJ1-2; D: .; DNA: TGTGCCAGCAGATGGGGGGTGACTAACTATGGCTACACCTTC; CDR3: CASRWGVTNYGYTF
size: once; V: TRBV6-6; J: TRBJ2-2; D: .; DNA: TGTGCCAGCAGTTACCAGGTGATCACCGGGGAGCTGTTTTTT; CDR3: CASSYQVITGELFF
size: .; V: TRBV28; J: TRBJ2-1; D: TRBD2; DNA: TGTGCCAGCTTACCTGCCGGGACTAGCGGGAGAGTTGTTAAGAATGAGCAGTTCTTC; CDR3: CASLPAGTSGRVVKNEQFF
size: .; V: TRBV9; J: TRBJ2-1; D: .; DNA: TGTGCCAGCAGCCCTCTGGGCAGCTCCTACAATGAGCAGTTCTTC; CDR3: CASSPLGSSYNEQFF
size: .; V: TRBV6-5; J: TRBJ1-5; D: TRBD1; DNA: TGTGCCAGCAGCCGAACAAGGGGGCTCGGTCAGCCCCAGCATTTT; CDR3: CASSRTRGLGQPQHF
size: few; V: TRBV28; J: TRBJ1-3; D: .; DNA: TGTGCCTTACAGGGTATCTCTGGAAACACCATATATTTT; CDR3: CALQGISGNTIYF
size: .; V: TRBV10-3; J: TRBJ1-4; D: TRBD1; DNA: TGTGCCACCGCTACCGGGACAGGGGGTGAAAAACTGTTTTTT; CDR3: CATATGTGGEKLFF
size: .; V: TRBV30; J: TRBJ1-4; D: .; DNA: TGTGCCTGGAGTGTTGTCAGGGATGAAAAACTGTTTTTT; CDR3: CAWSVVRDEKLFF
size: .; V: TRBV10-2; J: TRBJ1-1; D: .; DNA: TGCGCCAGCAGTGAGTCGCGAGGGACCACTGAAGCTTTCTTT; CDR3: CASSESRGTTEAFF
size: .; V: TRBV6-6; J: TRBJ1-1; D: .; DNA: TGTGCCAGCAGCCCCGAACCCAGGGGCGCTAGCACTGAAGCTTTCTTT; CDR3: CASSPEPRGASTEAFF
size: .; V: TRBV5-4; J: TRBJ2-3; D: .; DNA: TGTGCCAGCAGCTTTAGGGGGGGCAGAGATACGCAGTATTTT; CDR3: CASSFRGGRDTQYF
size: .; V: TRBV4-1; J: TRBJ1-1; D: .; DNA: TGCGCCAGCAGCCCCACCCTGACGGGCGATTTTGAGAGTTTCTTT; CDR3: CASSPTLTGDFESFF
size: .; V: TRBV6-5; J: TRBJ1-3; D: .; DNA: TGTGCCAGCAGCGTCGGGACGGACTCTGGAAACACCATATATTTT; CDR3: CASSVGTDSGNTIYF
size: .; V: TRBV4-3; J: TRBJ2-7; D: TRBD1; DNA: TGCGCCAGCAGCCAAGGGCGGCAGGGGGCGGGTGAGCAGTACTTC; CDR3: CASSQGRQGAGEQYF
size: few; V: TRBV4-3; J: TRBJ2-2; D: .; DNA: TGCGCCAGCAGCCAAGATCAGAGAGGGACAACGAACACCGGGGAGCTGTTTTTT; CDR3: CASSQDQRGTTNTGELFF
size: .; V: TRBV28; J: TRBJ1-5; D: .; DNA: TGTGCCAGCAGTTTTCCGGACGACAATCAGCCCCAGCATTTT; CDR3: CASSFPDDNQPQHF
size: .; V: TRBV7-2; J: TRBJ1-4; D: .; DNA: TGTGCCAGCAGCTTAGGGCAGACGTTTGCAACTAATGAAAAACTGTTTTTT; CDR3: CASSLGQTFATNEKLFF
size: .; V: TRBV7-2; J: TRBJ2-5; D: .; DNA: TGTGCCAGCAGCTTAGGTTTGGGGGGCCCCAGAGAGACCCAGTACTTC; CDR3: CASSLGLGGPRETQYF
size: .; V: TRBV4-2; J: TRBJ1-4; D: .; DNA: TGTGCCAGCAGCCAAGATCAGGGAGTATTTGGAACTAATGAAAAACTGTTTTTT; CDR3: CASSQDQGVFGTNEKLFF
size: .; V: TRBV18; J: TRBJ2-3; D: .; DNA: TGTGCCAGCTCACCAATGAGCACAGATACGCAGTATTTT; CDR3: CASSPMSTDTQYF